This T cell receptor beta chain comes out of a study of beta chain features in type 1 diabetes. Naive, central memory, regulatory and stem cell-like memory cells within the CD4+ compartment were sorted using CD45RO/CCR7/CD25/CD127/CD95/CD27. Purity of each sorted population was above 95%. Points from the study as a whole: Patients' naive, central memory and Treg TCRB repertoires seemed closer to one another than those of healthy donors. Diminished insertions and augmented deletions at VDJ junctions characterized type 1 diabetes patients. TCRB CDR3s were moderately but significantly shorter in Type 1 diabetes patients in all four CD4+ subsets.

Trimming shortened V by 6 bases and J by 1 base, and 9 bases separated the two germline ends. The germline CDR1 and CDR2 sequences are MGHDK and SYGVNS. This CDR3 is 14 amino acids long. Investigators reverse transcribed all isolated RNA, so they sequenced expressed TCRB transcripts. Sequenced by immunoSEQ multiplex PCR; TCRdb stores in-frame clones only, minus some. The repertoire has about 400,000 clones, approximately 12% of them found once; the top ten carry over 0.008%. For this clone: The antigen is not known.

The TCR originated in a woman between 18 and 29 years old with type 1 diabetes. The chain joins TRBV25-1 to TRBJ2-2; D is perhaps TRBD1 (5 bases). The sequencing input was naive CD4+ T cells from blood. The DNA of the CDR3 is TGTGCCAGCAGCAATACAGGGAACACCGGGGAGCTGTTTTTT. This codes for CASSNTGNTGELFF.